This record looks at one TCR beta chain sequence and its context. Its specificity is unknown. These data are taken from a study of cytomegalovirus exposure and HLA in healthy donors. Overall study results and limits: In all likelihood, a cluster of highly shared sequence variants was a sequencing artifact.

The PCR contained 60 Vbeta and 13 Jbeta primers. Assay: immunoSEQ multiplex PCR; the TCRdb copy retains only in-frame clones and omits some. The sample lists 160,000 or so clones; roughly 82% were seen once. V was trimmed by 4 bases and J by 8 bases, leaving 13 bases between them. The germline V gene has CDR1 SGHDT and CDR2 YYEEEE. There are 14 residues in the CDR3. The sequencing sample was made of PBMCs. The receptor's source is a man over 45 in good health and CMV-seropositive. V is TRBV5-6 and J is TRBJ1-6; perhaps TRBD1 as D (6 bases). The CDR3 DNA reads TGTGCCAGCAGCCGCGGACAGATTGATTCACCCCTCCACTTT. Translated, it gives CASSRGQIDSPLHF.